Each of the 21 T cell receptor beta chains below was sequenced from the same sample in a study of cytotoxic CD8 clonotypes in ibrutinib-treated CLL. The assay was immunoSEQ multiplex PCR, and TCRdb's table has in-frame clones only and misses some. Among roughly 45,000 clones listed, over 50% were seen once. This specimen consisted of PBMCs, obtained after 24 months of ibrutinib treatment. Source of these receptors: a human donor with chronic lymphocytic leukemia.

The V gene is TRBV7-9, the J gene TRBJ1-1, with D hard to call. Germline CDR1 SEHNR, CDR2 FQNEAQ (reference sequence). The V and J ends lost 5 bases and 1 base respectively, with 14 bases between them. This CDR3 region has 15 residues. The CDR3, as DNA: TGTGCCAGCAGCCCCCGTGACCTGGCGAACACTGAAGCTTTCTTT. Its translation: CASSPRDLANTEAFF.

The CDR3 region is CASSPRTSTDTQYF. CDR3 DNA: TGCGCCAGCAGCCCCCGGACTAGTACAGATACGCAGTATTTT. The chain combines TRBV5-1 with TRBJ2-3, with TRBD2 identical over 7 bases. The CDR3 has 14 amino acids. Germline V gene sequence: CDR1 SGHRS, CDR2 YFSETQ. V was pared by 4 bases and J by 3 bases, with 5 bases of the junction left unmatched.

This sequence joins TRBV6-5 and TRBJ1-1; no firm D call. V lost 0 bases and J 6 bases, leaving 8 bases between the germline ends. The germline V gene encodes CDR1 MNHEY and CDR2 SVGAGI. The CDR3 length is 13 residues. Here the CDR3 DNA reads TGTGCCAGCAGTTACTCCGACCGGGCTGAAGCTTTCTTT. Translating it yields CASSYSDRAEAFF.

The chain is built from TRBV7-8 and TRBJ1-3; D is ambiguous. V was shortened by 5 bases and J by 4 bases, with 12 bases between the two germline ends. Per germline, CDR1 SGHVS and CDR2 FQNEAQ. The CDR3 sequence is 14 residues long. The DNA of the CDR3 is TGTGCCAGCAGCAAAAACACGGGGGGAAACACCATATATTTT. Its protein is CASSKNTGGNTIYF.

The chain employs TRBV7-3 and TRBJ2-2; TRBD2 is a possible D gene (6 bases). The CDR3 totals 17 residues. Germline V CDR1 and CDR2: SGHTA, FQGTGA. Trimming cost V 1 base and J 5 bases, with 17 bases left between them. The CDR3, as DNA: TGTGCCAGCAGCTTAAGACGCGGGCTAGCGTCAACCGGGGAGCTGTTTTTT. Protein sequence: CASSLRRGLASTGELFF.

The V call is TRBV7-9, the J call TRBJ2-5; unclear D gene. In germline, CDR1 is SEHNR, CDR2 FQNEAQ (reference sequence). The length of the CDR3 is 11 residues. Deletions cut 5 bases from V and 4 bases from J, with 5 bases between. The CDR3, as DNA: TGTGCCAGCAGCCCCGGAGAGACCCAGTACTTC. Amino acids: CASSPGETQYF.

The CDR3 loop is CASSRQGASGANVLTF. The CDR3 DNA reads TGTGCCAGTAGTAGACAGGGGGCCTCTGGGGCCAACGTCCTGACTTTC. The chain employs TRBV19 and TRBJ2-6; 10 nucleotides line up with TRBD1. The CDR3 spans 16 residues. V gave up 4 bases and J gave up 0 bases; unmatched junction bases: 0. Germline V lookup: CDR1 LNHDA, CDR2 SQIVND (reference sequence).

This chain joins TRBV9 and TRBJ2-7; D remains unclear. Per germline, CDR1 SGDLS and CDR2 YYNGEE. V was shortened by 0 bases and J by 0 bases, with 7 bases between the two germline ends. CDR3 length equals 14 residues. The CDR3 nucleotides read TGTGCCAGCAGCGTAGATCCGTTCTCCTACGAGCAGTACTTC. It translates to CASSVDPFSYEQYF.

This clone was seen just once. DNA for the CDR3: TGTGCCAGTAGTACCCGGACAGGGCTAGGTGAAAAACTGTTTTTT. It encodes CASSTRTGLGEKLFF. V usage is TRBV19 and J usage is TRBJ1-4; the match to TRBD1 covers 8 bases. The CDR3 has 15 amino acids. V dropped 4 bases and J dropped 7; count of bases not matched to a gene: 8. CDR1 LNHDA and CDR2 SQIVND come from the germline V gene (reference sequence).

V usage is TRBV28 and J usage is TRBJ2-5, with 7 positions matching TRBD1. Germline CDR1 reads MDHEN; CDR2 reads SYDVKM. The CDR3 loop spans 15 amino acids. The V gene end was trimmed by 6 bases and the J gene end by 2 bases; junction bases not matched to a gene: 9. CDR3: CASSLYRDSQETQYF. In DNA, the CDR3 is TGTGCCAGCAGCCTTTACCGGGACAGTCAAGAGACCCAGTACTTC.

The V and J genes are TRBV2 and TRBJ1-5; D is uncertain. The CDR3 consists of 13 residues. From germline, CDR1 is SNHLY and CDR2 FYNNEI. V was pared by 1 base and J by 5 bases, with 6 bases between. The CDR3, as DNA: TGTGCCAGCAGTGAAGAGGCACATCAGCCCCAGCATTTT. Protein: CASSEEAHQPQHF.

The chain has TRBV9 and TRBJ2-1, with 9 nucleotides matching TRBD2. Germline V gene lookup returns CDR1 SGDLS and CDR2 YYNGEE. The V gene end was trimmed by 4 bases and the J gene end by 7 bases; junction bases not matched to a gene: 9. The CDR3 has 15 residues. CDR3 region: CASSPSGRILNEQFF. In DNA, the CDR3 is TGTGCCAGCAGCCCAAGCGGGAGGATATTAAATGAGCAGTTCTTC.

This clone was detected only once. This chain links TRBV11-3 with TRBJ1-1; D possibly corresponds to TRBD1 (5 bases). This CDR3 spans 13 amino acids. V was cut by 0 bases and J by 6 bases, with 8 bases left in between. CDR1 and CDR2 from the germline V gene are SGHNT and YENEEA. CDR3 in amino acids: CASSLEGRAEAFF. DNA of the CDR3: TGTGCCAGCAGCTTAGAAGGCAGGGCTGAAGCTTTCTTT.

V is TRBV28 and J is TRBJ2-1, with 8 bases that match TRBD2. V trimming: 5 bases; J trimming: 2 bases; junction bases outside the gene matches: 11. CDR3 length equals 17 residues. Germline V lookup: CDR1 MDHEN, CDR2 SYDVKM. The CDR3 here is CASSGGAGAPTYNEQFF. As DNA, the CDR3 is TGTGCCAGCAGTGGGGGAGCGGGAGCCCCGACCTACAATGAGCAGTTCTTC. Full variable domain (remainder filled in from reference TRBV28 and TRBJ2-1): DVKVTQSSRYLVKRTGEKVFLECVQDMDHENMFWYRQDPGLGLRLIYFSYDVKMKEKGDIPEGYSVSREKKERFSLILESASTNQTSMYLCASSGGAGAPTYNEQFFGPGTRLTVL.

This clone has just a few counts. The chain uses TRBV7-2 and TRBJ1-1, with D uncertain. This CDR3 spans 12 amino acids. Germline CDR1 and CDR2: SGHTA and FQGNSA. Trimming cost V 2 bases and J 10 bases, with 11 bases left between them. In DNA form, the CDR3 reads TGTGCCAGCAGCTTACCCAGGTTGTCAGCTTTCTTT. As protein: CASSLPRLSAFF.

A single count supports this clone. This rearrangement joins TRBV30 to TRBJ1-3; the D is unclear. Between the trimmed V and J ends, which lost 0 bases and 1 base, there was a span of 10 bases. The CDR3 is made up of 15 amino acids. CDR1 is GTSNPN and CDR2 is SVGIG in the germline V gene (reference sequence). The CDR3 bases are TGTGCCTGGAGTGTAGCAGCCTTTTCTGGAAACACCATATATTTT. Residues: CAWSVAAFSGNTIYF.

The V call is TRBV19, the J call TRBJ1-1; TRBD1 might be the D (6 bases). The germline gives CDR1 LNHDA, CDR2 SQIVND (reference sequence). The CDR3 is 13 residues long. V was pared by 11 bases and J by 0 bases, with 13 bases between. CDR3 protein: CASNDRMNTEAFF. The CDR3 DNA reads TGTGCCTCGAACGACAGGATGAACACTGAAGCTTTCTTT. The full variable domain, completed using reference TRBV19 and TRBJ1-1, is DGGITQSPKYLFRKEGQNVTLSCEQNLNHDAMYWYRQDPGQGLRLIYYSQIVNDFQKGDIAEGYSVSREKKESFPLTVTSAQKNPTAFYLCASNDRMNTEAFFGQGTRLTVV.

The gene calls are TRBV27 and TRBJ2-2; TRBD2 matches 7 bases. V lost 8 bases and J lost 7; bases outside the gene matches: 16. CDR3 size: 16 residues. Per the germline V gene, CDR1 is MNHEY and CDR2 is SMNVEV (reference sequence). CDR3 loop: CASGWGRLAGNGELFF. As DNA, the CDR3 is TGTGCCAGCGGATGGGGGAGACTAGCAGGCAACGGGGAGCTGTTTTTT.

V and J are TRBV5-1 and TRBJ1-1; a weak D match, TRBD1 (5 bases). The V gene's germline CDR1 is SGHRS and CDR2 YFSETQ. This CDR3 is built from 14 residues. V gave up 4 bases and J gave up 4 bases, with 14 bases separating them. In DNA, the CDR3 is TGCGCCAGCAGCCTGAGGCAGGGCGGCACTGAAGCTTTCTTT. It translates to CASSLRQGGTEAFF.

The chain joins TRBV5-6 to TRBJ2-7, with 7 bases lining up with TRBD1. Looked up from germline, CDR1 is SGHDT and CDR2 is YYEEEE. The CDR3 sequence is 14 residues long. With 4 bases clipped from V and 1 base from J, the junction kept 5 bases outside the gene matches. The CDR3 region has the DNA TGTGCCAGCAGCCAACCGGGACAGTCCTACGAGCAGTACTTC. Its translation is CASSQPGQSYEQYF.

CDR3 nucleotide sequence: TGTGCCAGCAGCTTAGCCGAACAGGGGGCGGGTACTGAAGCTTTCTTT. This gives the protein CASSLAEQGAGTEAFF. V usage is TRBV7-6 and J usage is TRBJ1-1, with TRBD1 matching 9 bases. The germline CDR1 and CDR2 sequences are SGHVS and FNYEAQ. The V gene end was trimmed by 0 bases and the J gene end by 5 bases; junction bases not matched to a gene: 7. This CDR3 comprises 16 residues. The full variable domain, rest sourced from reference TRBV7-6 and TRBJ1-1, is GAGVSQSPRYKVTKRGQDVALRCDPISGHVSLYWYRQALGQGPEFLTYFNYEAQQDKSGLPNDRFSAERPEGSISTLTIQRTEQRDSAMYRCASSLAEQGAGTEAFFGQGTRLTVV.